This section outlines one T cell receptor (beta chain) sequence together with its context. Antigen: not known. The assay, immunoSEQ v3.0, was run at survey level. Repertoires were generated with immunoSEQ multiplex PCR, while TCRdb's copy carries only in-frame clones and drops some. The data show 25,000 to 30,000 clones, 65% to 85% seen once. These data come from a study of long-term antiretroviral therapy in people with HIV. Overall study results and limits: Every time point showed a repertoire led by clones expanded before ART. Drawn between about 2004 and 2018, the blood was possibly obtained under older ART regimens.

Sampling of each donor yielded at least one pre-ART PBMC sample and at least two post-ART PBMC samples. Each specimen consisted of about 1-11 million cryopreserved PBMC prior to extraction of DNA. The sequencing used unsorted PBMCs, collected around 2.8 years after starting antiretroviral therapy. The receptor comes from a man in his thirties or forties with HIV.

CDR3 bases: TGTGCCAGCAGCTTAGGGCAGGGGGCTAACTATGGCTACACCTTC. Its translation is CASSLGQGANYGYTF. The chain employs TRBV13 and TRBJ1-2, with 7 bases matching TRBD1. This CDR3 contains 15 residues. V shed 0 bases and J 0 bases; nucleotides not matched to a gene: 1. CDR1 is PRHDT and CDR2 is FYEKMQ in the germline V gene (reference sequence). The whole variable domain, filled in from reference TRBV13 and TRBJ1-2, reads AAGVIQSPRHLIKEKRETATLKCYPIPRHDTVYWYQQGPGQDPQFLISFYEKMQSDKGSIPDRFSAQQFSDYHSELNMSSLELGDSALYFCASSLGQGANYGYTFGSGTRLTVV.